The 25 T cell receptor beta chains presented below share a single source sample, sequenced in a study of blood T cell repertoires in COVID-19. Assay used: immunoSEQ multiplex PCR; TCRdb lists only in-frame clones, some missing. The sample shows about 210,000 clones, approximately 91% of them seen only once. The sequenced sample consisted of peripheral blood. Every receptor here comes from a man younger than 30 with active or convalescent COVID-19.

CDR3 protein: CASSLLAGGPYEQYF. Here the CDR3 DNA reads TGTGCCAGCAGTCTCCTAGCGGGAGGCCCCTACGAGCAGTACTTC. J is TRBJ2-7 and V is TRBV6-6; the match to TRBD2 covers 11 bases. The V and J ends lost 5 bases and 2 bases, in that order; junction bases with no gene match: 5. CDR3 length: 15 residues. CDR1 and CDR2 (germline): MNHNY, SVGAGI (reference sequence).

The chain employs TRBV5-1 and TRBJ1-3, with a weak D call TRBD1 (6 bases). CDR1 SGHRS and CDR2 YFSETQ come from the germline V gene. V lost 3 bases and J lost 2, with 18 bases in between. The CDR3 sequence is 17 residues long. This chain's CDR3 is CASSWGPTTGPGNTIYF. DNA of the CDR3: TGCGCCAGCAGCTGGGGACCTACGACAGGCCCTGGAAACACCATATATTTT.

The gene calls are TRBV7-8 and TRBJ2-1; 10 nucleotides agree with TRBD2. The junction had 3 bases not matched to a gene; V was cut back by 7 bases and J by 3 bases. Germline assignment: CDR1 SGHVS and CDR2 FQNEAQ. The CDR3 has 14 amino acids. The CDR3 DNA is TGTGCCAGCAACCCTAGCGGGGGCTACAATGAGCAGTTCTTC. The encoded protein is CASNPSGGYNEQFF.

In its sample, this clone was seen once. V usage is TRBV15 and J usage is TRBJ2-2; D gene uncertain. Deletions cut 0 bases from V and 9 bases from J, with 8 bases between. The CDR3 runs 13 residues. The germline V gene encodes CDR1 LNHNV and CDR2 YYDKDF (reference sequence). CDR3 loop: CATSRDLFRELFF. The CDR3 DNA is TGTGCCACCAGCAGAGATCTTTTTAGGGAGCTGTTTTTT.

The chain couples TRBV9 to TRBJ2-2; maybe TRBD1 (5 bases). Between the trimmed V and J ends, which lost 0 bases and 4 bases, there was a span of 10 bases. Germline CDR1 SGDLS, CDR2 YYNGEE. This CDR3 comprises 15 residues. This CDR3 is CASSVGGTPTGELFF. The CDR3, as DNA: TGTGCCAGCAGCGTAGGGGGCACTCCCACCGGGGAGCTGTTTTTT.

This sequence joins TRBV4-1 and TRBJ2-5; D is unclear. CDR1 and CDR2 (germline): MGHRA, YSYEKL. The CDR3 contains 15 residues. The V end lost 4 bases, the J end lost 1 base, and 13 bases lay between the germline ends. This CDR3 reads CASSPFAEAQETQYF. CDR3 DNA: TGCGCCAGCAGCCCATTTGCAGAGGCCCAAGAGACCCAGTACTTC.

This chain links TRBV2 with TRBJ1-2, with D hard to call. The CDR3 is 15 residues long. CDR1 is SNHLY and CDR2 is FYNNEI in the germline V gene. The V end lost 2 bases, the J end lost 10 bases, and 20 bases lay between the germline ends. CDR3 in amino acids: CASSEYREVNFDYTF. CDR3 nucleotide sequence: TGTGCCAGCAGTGAATACCGGGAGGTCAATTTCGACTACACCTTC. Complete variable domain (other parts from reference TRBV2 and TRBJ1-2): EPEVTQTPSHQVTQMGQEVILRCVPISNHLYFYWYRQILGQKVEFLVSFYNNEISEKSEIFDDQFSVERPDGSNFTLKIRSTKLEDSAMYFCASSEYREVNFDYTFGSGTRLTVV.

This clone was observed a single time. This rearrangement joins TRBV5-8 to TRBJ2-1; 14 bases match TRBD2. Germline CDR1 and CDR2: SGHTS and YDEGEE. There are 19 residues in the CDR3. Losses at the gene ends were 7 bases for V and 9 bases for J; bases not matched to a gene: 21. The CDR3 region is CASPTGIPSGLAGVAEQFF. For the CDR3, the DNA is TGTGCCAGCCCGACAGGGATCCCTTCGGGACTAGCGGGAGTGGCTGAGCAGTTCTTC.

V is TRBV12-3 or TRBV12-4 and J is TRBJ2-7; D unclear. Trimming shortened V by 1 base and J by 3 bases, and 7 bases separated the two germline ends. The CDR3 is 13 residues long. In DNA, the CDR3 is TGTGCCAGCAGTTTAGAACAGAGCTACGAGCAGTACTTC. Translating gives CASSLEQSYEQYF.

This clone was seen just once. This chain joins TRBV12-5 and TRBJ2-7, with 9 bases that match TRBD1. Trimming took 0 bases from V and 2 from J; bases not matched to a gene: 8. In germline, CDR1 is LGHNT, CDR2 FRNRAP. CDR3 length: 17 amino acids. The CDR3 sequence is CASGLVLGTGIPYEQYF. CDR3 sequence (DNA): TGTGCTAGTGGTTTGGTACTCGGGACAGGGATCCCCTACGAGCAGTACTTC. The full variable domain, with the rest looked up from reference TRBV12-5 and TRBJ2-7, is DARVTQTPRHKVTEMGQEVTMRCQPILGHNTVFWYRQTMMQGLELLAYFRNRAPLDDSGMPKDRFSAEMPDATLATLKIQPSEPRDSAVYFCASGLVLGTGIPYEQYFGPGTRLTVT.

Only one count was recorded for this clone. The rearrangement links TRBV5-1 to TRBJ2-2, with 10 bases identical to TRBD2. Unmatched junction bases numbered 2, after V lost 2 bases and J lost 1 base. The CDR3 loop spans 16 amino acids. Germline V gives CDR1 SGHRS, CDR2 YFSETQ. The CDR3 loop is CASSFGLAVNTGELFF. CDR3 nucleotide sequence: TGCGCCAGCAGCTTTGGACTAGCGGTGAACACCGGGGAGCTGTTTTTT.

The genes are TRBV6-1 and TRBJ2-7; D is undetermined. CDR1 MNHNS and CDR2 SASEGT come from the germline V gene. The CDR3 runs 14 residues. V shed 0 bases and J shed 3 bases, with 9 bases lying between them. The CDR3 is CASSEATRHYEQYF. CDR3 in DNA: TGTGCCAGCAGTGAAGCTACACGTCACTACGAGCAGTACTTC.

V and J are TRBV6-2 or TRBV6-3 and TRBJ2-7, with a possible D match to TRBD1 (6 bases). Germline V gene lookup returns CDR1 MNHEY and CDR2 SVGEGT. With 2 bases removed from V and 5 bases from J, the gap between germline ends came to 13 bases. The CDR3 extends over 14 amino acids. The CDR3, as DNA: TGTGCCAGCAGTTACACTCTAAGGGGGAACGAGCAGTACTTC. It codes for CASSYTLRGNEQYF.

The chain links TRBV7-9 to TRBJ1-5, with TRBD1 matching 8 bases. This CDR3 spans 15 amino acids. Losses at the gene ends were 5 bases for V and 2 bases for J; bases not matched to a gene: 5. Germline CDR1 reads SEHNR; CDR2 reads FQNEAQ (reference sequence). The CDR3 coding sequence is TGTGCCAGCAGCCCCACAGGGGGAGGCAATCAGCCCCAGCATTTT. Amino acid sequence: CASSPTGGGNQPQHF. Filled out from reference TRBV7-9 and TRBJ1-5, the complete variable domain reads DTGVSQNPRHKITKRGQNVTFRCDPISEHNRLYWYRQTLGQGPEFLTYFQNEAQLEKSRLLSDRFSAERPKGSFSTLEIQRTEQGDSAMYLCASSPTGGGNQPQHFGDGTRLSIL.

The CDR3 reads CASSQADRGRDSPLHF. CDR3 DNA sequence: TGTGCCAGCAGCCAAGCAGACAGGGGCAGGGATTCACCCCTCCACTTT. The genes are TRBV3-1 (or the pseudogene TRBV3-2) and TRBJ1-6; TRBD1 matches at 8 bases. Germline V lookup: CDR1 LGHDT, CDR2 YNNKEL (reference sequence). Germline trimming cut 1 base from V and 8 bases from J; bases unmatched to any gene: 7. The CDR3 has 16 amino acids.

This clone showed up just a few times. This CDR3 reads CAWSWPGDSRQPQHF. DNA for the CDR3: TGTGCCTGGAGTTGGCCAGGGGATTCCCGTCAGCCCCAGCATTTT. The chain carries TRBV30 and TRBJ1-5, with D possibly being TRBD1 (6 bases). The germline V gene encodes CDR1 GTSNPN and CDR2 SVGIG (reference sequence). V gave up 2 bases and J gave up 6 bases, with 17 bases separating them. There are 15 residues in the CDR3.

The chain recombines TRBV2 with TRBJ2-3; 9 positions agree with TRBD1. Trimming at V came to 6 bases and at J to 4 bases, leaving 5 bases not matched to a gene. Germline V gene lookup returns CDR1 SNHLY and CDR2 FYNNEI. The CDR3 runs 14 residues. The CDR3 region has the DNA TGTGCCAGCAGAGAAACAGGGGGCTCAGATACGCAGTATTTT. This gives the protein CASRETGGSDTQYF.

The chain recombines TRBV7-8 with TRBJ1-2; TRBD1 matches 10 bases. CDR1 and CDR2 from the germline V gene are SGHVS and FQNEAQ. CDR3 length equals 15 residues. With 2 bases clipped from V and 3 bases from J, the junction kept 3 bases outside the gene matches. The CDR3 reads CASSLPGQGDYGYTF. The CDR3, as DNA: TGTGCCAGCAGCTTACCCGGACAGGGGGACTATGGCTACACCTTC.

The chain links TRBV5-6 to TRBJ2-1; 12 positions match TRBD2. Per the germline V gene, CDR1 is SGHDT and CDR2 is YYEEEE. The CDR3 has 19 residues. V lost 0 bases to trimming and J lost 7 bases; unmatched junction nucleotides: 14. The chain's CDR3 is CASSLVGASGRGIWNEQFF. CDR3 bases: TGTGCCAGCAGCTTGGTCGGTGCTAGCGGGAGGGGAATATGGAATGAGCAGTTCTTC.

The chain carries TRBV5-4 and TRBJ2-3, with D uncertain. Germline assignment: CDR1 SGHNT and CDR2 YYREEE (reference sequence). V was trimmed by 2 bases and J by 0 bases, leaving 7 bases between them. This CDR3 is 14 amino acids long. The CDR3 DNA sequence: TGTGCCAGCAGCTTCACAGAAAGCACAGATACGCAGTATTTT. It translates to CASSFTESTDTQYF.

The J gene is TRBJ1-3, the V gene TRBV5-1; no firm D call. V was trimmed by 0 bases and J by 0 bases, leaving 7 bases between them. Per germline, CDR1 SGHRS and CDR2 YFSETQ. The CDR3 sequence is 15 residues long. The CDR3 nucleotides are TGCGCCAGCAGCTTGGCTAGAAACTCTGGAAACACCATATATTTT. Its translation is CASSLARNSGNTIYF. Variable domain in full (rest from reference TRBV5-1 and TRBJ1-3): KAGVTQTPRYLIKTRGQQVTLSCSPISGHRSVSWYQQTPGQGLQFLFEYFSETQRNKGNFPGRFSGRQFSNSRSEMNVSTLELGDSALYLCASSLARNSGNTIYFGEGSWLTVV.

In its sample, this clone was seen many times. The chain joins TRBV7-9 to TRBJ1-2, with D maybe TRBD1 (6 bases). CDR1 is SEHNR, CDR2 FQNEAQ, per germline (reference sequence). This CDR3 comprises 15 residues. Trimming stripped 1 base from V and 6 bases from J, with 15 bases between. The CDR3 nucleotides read TGTGCCAGCAGCTTAGGTTTGGCAGGGGCGGATGGCTACACCTTC. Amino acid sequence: CASSLGLAGADGYTF. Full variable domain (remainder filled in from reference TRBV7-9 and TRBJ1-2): DTGVSQNPRHKITKRGQNVTFRCDPISEHNRLYWYRQTLGQGPEFLTYFQNEAQLEKSRLLSDRFSAERPKGSFSTLEIQRTEQGDSAMYLCASSLGLAGADGYTFGSGTRLTVV.

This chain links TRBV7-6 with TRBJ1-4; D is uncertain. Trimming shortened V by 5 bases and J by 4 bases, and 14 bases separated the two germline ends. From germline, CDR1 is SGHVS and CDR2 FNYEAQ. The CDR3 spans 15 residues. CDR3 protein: CASSPPGADNEKLFF. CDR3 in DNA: TGTGCCAGCAGCCCTCCGGGAGCCGATAATGAAAAACTGTTTTTT.

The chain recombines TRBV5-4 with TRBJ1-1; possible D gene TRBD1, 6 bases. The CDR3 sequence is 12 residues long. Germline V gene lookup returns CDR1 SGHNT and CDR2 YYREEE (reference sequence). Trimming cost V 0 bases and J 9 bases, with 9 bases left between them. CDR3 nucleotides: TGTGCCAGCAGCTTGGTTCAGGGGCAAGCTTTCTTT. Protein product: CASSLVQGQAFF. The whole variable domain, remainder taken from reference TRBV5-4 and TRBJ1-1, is ETGVTQSPTHLIKTRGQQVTLRCSSQSGHNTVSWYQQALGQGPQFIFQYYREEENGRGNFPPRFSGLQFPNYSSELNVNALELDDSALYLCASSLVQGQAFFGQGTRLTVV.

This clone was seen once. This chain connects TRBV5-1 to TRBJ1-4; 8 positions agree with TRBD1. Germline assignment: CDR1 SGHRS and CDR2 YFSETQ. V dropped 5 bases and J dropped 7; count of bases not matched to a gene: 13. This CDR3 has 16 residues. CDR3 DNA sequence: TGCGCCAGCAGTAACAAAGACAGGGGCGGTAGTGAAAAACTGTTTTTT. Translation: CASSNKDRGGSEKLFF.